Below are 4 T cell receptor beta chains sequenced from a single sample in a study of T cells in Graves' hyperthyroidism and ophthalmopathy. TCR beta CDR3 sequences were amplified from RNA transcripts. A first-round RT-PCR of the TCR CDR3 used the HTBI primer set. TCRdb re-analysed the multiplex PCR reads in MiXCR, keeping a single row per CDR3 protein. The repertoire consists of 400,000 or so distinct CDR3 sequences, with about an eighth occurring once and the leading ten covering around 30%. Sequencing used blood. The source is a man between 45 and 60 years old with Graves' ophthalmopathy.

This clonotype has more than one count but fewer than ten. The chain employs TRBV27 and TRBJ1-6; possible D gene TRBD1, 5 bases. The V end was cut by 6 bases, the J end by 9 bases, with 18 bases between. Per the germline V gene, CDR1 is MNHEY and CDR2 is SMNVEV (reference sequence). The length of the CDR3 is 15 residues. The CDR3 DNA reads TGTGCCAGCAGATTTACCGGGACTAATAGTTCACCCCTCCACTTT. Its protein product is CASRFTGTNSSPLHF.

This clonotype came up many times. V usage is TRBV28 and J usage is TRBJ1-4, with 8 bases identical to TRBD1. Germline-derived CDR1 and CDR2 are MDHEN and SYDVKM. The CDR3 loop spans 21 amino acids. The ends lost 2 bases at V and 0 bases at J; junction bases unmatched: 17. Here the CDR3 DNA reads TGTGCCAGCAGTTTAGACCTGGGATTGGGCAGGGGGCTCCCAACTAATGAAAAACTGTTTTTT. Translating it yields CASSLDLGLGRGLPTNEKLFF. Looking up the rest from reference TRBV28 and TRBJ1-4 gives the full variable domain: DVKVTQSSRYLVKRTGEKVFLECVQDMDHENMFWYRQDPGLGLRLIYFSYDVKMKEKGDIPEGYSVSREKKERFSLILESASTNQTSMYLCASSLDLGLGRGLPTNEKLFFGSGTQLSVL.

The chain recombines TRBV3-1 with TRBJ1-3; no definite D call. Germline values: CDR1 LGHDT, CDR2 YNNKEL (reference sequence). The CDR3 contains 17 residues. V dropped 1 base and J dropped 2 bases, with 15 bases sitting between them. The DNA for the CDR3 is TGTGCCAGCAGCCAAGTCGGGAGGGCGTTTGCTGGAAACACCATATATTTT. Translated: CASSQVGRAFAGNTIYF.

This clonotype has ten or more counts. V usage is TRBV20-1 and J usage is TRBJ2-3, with unresolved D. CDR1 DFQATT and CDR2 SNEGSKA come from the germline V gene (reference sequence). V was pared by 1 base and J by 4 bases, with 15 bases between. This CDR3 has 15 amino acids. CDR3 coding DNA: TGCAGTGCTAGAGTAGGGATCTCGGTCGCAGATACGCAGTATTTT. Encoded protein: CSARVGISVADTQYF.